The 17 T cell receptor beta chains below were found in one sample sequenced in a study of CD8+CD57+ T cells in acquired aplastic anemia. Selection for sequencing was limited to patients who had shown CD8+CD57+ cell expansion by flow cytometry. Genomic DNA constituted the template upon which TCR beta VDJ and CDR3 profiling was performed. TCRdb reanalysed the reads using MiXCR and keeps one entry per CDR3 protein. Among about 160,000 distinct CDR3 sequences, 40% to 55% were seen once, and the ten largest hold 2.5% to 4%. The source material was sorted CD4+, CD8+, or CD8+CD57+ T cells (not recorded which) from PBMCs. These TCRs come from a human donor with aplastic anemia.

V and J are TRBV30 and TRBJ2-1; D ambiguous. CDR3 length: 17 residues. Per the germline V gene, CDR1 is GTSNPN and CDR2 is SVGIG (reference sequence). The V gene lost 0 bases and the J gene lost 6 bases, with 21 bases spanning the gap. Here the CDR3 reads CAWSVVSTGLVVNEQFF. The CDR3 DNA sequence: TGTGCCTGGAGTGTAGTCTCAACGGGTCTAGTAGTCAATGAGCAGTTCTTC.

This rearrangement joins TRBV24-1 to TRBJ2-5; TRBD1 matches at 10 bases. The CDR3 length is 15 residues. J lost 5 bases, V lost 6 bases, and 8 bases had no gene match. Germline loops: CDR1 KGHDR, CDR2 SFDVKD. This CDR3 reads CATSRGDRGFETQYF. The CDR3 DNA reads as TGTGCCACCAGTAGGGGGGACAGGGGATTTGAGACCCAGTACTTC.

In its sample, this clonotype was seen a few times. This chain links TRBV11-2 with TRBJ2-2, with a possible D match to TRBD2 (6 bases). V lost 5 bases and J 6 bases, leaving 16 bases between the germline ends. The CDR3 has 15 amino acids. The germline CDR1 and CDR2 sequences are SGHAT and FQNNGV. The CDR3 reads CASSAGTQISGELFF. For the CDR3, the DNA is TGTGCCAGCAGCGCCGGGACTCAAATATCCGGGGAGCTGTTTTTT. Combining the CDR3 with reference TRBV11-2 and TRBJ2-2 gives the whole variable domain EAGVAQSPRYKIIEKRQSVAFWCNPISGHATLYWYQQILGQGPKLLIQFQNNGVVDDSQLPKDRFSAERLKGVDSTLKIQPAKLEDSAVYLCASSAGTQISGELFFGEGSRLTVL.

The chain combines TRBV15 with TRBJ1-5, with D hard to call. The CDR3 is 13 residues long. Germline V CDR1 and CDR2: LNHNV, YYDKDF (reference sequence). V gave up 0 bases and J gave up 5 bases, with 5 bases separating them. CDR3 protein: CATSRDSDQPQHF. As DNA, the CDR3 is TGTGCCACCAGCAGAGATTCCGATCAGCCCCAGCATTTT.

This clonotype was recorded at least ten times. This rearrangement joins TRBV11-2 to TRBJ2-3; 11 nucleotides agree with TRBD2. The CDR3 sequence is 17 residues long. V was pared by 1 base and J by 5 bases, with 8 bases of the junction left unmatched. CDR1 is SGHAT and CDR2 is FQNNGV in the germline V gene. CDR3 nucleotide sequence: TGTGCCAGCAGCTTAGGGTTAGCGGGGGGGCGATTAGATACGCAGTATTTT. Translated, it gives CASSLGLAGGRLDTQYF. The entire variable domain, with the rest obtained from reference TRBV11-2 and TRBJ2-3, is as follows: EAGVAQSPRYKIIEKRQSVAFWCNPISGHATLYWYQQILGQGPKLLIQFQNNGVVDDSQLPKDRFSAERLKGVDSTLKIQPAKLEDSAVYLCASSLGLAGGRLDTQYFGPGTRLTVL.

The chain links TRBV10-3 to TRBJ2-7, with a weak D call TRBD1 (5 bases). CDR1 and CDR2 from the germline V gene are ENHRY and SYGVKD. The V gene lost 6 bases and the J gene lost 3 bases, with 15 bases spanning the gap. This CDR3 is 14 amino acids long. The CDR3 DNA follows: TGTGCCATCAGCCCTGGACAAGGGGACTACGAGCAGTACGTC. Encoded protein: CAISPGQGDYEQYV.

This clonotype was detected many times. The chain uses TRBV7-2 and TRBJ1-2; possible D gene TRBD1, 6 bases. Trimming pared 4 bases from V and 6 bases from J, leaving 15 bases between. Per the germline V gene, CDR1 is SGHTA and CDR2 is FQGNSA. The CDR3 is 14 residues long. CDR3 region: CASSSGQWGNGYTF. The CDR3 bases are TGTGCCAGCAGCTCCGGACAGTGGGGAAATGGCTACACCTTC. The full variable domain, with the rest looked up from reference TRBV7-2 and TRBJ1-2, is GAGVSQSPSNKVTEKGKDVELRCDPISGHTALYWYRQSLGQGLEFLIYFQGNSAPDKSGLPSDRFSAERTGGSVSTLTIQRTQQEDSAVYLCASSSGQWGNGYTFGSGTRLTVV.

This clonotype was seen only a few times. A much larger clone is a single base away; this may be a read error. This chain links TRBV7-8 with TRBJ2-7, with TRBD2 as a possible D gene (5 bases). The CDR3 spans 11 residues. V dropped 3 bases and J dropped 6 bases, with 6 bases sitting between them. Germline CDR1 is SGHVS and CDR2 is FQNEAQ. The CDR3 DNA reads as TGTGCCAGCAGCTTGGACTCCGAGCAGTACTTC. This translates into CASSLDSEQYF.

This clonotype was seen ten or more times. The chain employs TRBV6-1 and TRBJ2-7; perhaps D is TRBD1 or TRBD2 (5 bases each). Germline CDR1 MNHNS, CDR2 SASEGT. Trimming removed 5 bases from V and 2 bases from J, with 16 bases in between. The CDR3 length is 15 residues. The CDR3 loop reads CASSSRDGMAYEQYF. Here the CDR3 DNA reads TGTGCCAGCAGTTCCCGGGACGGCATGGCCTACGAGCAGTACTTC.

This clonotype occurred a few times. A much more abundant neighbour one base away suggests this may be a read error. The rearrangement links TRBV29-1 to TRBJ2-2; TRBD2 might be the D (5 bases). The CDR3 is 13 residues long. The V gene's germline CDR1 is SQVTM and CDR2 ANQGSEA. V was shortened by 7 bases and J by 2 bases, with 11 bases between the two germline ends. The CDR3 DNA follows: TGCAGCGCAACTAGTCCCAACACCGGGGAGCTGTTTTTT. It encodes CSATSPNTGELFF.

Only a few counts were recorded for this clonotype. The V gene is TRBV15, the J gene TRBJ2-7, with a possible D match to TRBD1 (5 bases). Trimming took 0 bases from V and 1 from J, leaving 10 bases between them. The CDR3 length is 15 residues. The germline gives CDR1 LNHNV, CDR2 YYDKDF (reference sequence). This CDR3 is CATSRDRTGSYEQYF. In nucleotides, the CDR3 is TGTGCCACCAGCAGAGATCGCACAGGTTCCTACGAGCAGTACTTC. The full variable domain, its missing parts supplied by reference TRBV15 and TRBJ2-7, is DAMVIQNPRYQVTQFGKPVTLSCSQTLNHNVMYWYQQKSSQAPKLLFHYYDKDFNNEADTPDNFQSRRPNTSFCFLDIRSPGLGDTAMYLCATSRDRTGSYEQYFGPGTRLTVT.

This sequence joins TRBV2 and TRBJ2-1, with TRBD2 identical over 10 bases. CDR1 and CDR2 (germline): SNHLY, FYNNEI. The CDR3 contains 13 residues. J gave up 9 bases and V 5 bases, and 4 bases lay outside the gene matches. The CDR3 nucleotides are TGTGCCAGCAGTTTGTCTAGCGGGGGTGAGCAGTTCTTC. Amino acid sequence: CASSLSSGGEQFF.

Ten or more counts support this clonotype. CDR3 region: CAASRDGTTEAFF. In DNA form, the CDR3 reads TGTGCCGCCTCCCGGGACGGCACAACTGAAGCTTTCTTT. The chain carries TRBV6-2 or TRBV6-3 and TRBJ1-1; weak D call: TRBD1 (5 bases). The CDR3 consists of 13 residues. With 11 bases removed from V and 5 bases from J, the gap between germline ends came to 18 bases. The V gene's germline CDR1 is MNHEY and CDR2 SVGEGT.

This clonotype was seen at least ten times. The chain couples TRBV20-1 to TRBJ1-2; D is possibly TRBD1 (6 bases). The CDR3 runs 14 residues. The V end was cut by 0 bases, the J end by 4 bases, with 12 bases between. CDR1 and CDR2 from the germline V gene are DFQATT and SNEGSKA (reference sequence). As DNA, the CDR3 is TGCAGTGCTAGAGAACCGACAGGCACCTATGGCTACACCTTC. This translates into CSAREPTGTYGYTF.

This clonotype was detected many times. This chain uses TRBV7-6 with TRBJ1-2; D ambiguous. The germline CDR1 and CDR2 sequences are SGHVS and FNYEAQ. The CDR3 is 15 residues long. Deletions cut 4 bases from V and 0 bases from J, with 12 bases between. The CDR3 nucleotides are TGTGCCAGCAGCTCAGCCATCACAGCTAACTATGGCTACACCTTC. As protein: CASSSAITANYGYTF.

About this clonotype itself: Without the conserved terminal phenylalanine or tryptophan, this CDR3 likely stems from a read error. It is unclear where the CDR3 begins or ends on the DNA, so no DNA is shown, and the CDR3 is as TCRdb lists it. The chain is built from TRBV5-1 and TRBJ2-7; no DNA check was done on the table's D call, TRBD1. Per germline, CDR1 SGHRS and CDR2 YFSETQ. Inclusive of both ends, the CDR3 amounts to 8 amino acids. The CDR3 sequence is CASSLRSG.

In its sample, this clonotype was seen once. The V and J genes are TRBV2 and TRBJ1-6, with TRBD1 matching over 9 bases. There are 16 residues in the CDR3. Trimming removed 5 bases from V and 9 bases from J; junction bases left unmatched: 11. CDR1 is SNHLY, CDR2 FYNNEI, per germline. The CDR3 here is CASSSTGTGLGSPLHF. The CDR3 DNA follows: TGTGCCAGCAGTTCAACCGGGACAGGGCTCGGTTCACCCCTCCACTTT.